This paragraph covers one TCR beta chain sequence. Its antigen has not been determined. No base qualities exist here, and no much larger clone lies one base off it. V and J are trimmed by 4 bases and 2 bases, and the gene matches miss 9 bases of the junction. For CDR1 and CDR2, the germline V gene lists SGHTS and YDEGEE. There are 16 amino acids in the CDR3, from cysteine to phenylalanine inclusive. Only CDR3 DNA is held: 48 bases, read in frame from base 1. This specimen comes from a study of blood T cell repertoires in COVID-19 (dated by TCRdb to the early 2020s). Background for the entire study: Samples covering the acute and convalescent phases of COVID-19 were provided by collaborators in the United States, Italy and Spain. The material from the prospective study consisted of cDNA or gDNA derived from T cells, B-cell-depleted T cells, or PBMCs. Deeply sampled blood TCRbeta repertoires from subjects exposed to, actively infected with, or recovered from COVID-19 were included in the dataset. The repertoires were released in a freely available public database intended as a resource for research on the immune response to SARS-CoV-2. Samples were obtained from the ongoing ImmuneRACE study (first 160 participants) and from approximately 1,200 subjects provided by 6 global collaborators. Nearly every sample came with metadata listing a de-identified subject ID, COVID-19 status, age in years and sex. Where available, HLA class I and class II types were obtained from metadata supplied by the sample provider rather than from assay-based typing.

General findings and caveats noted by the study authors: The quantity of clinical and demographic metadata differed by source and by participant and was supplied without curation.

Each collaborating institution followed its own protocols to collect whole blood in K2EDTA tubes. For TCRbeta analysis, collaborators shipped samples in one of three forms: frozen whole blood, isolated PBMCs, or DNA extracted from either of those sample types. TCRbeta CDR3 regions were amplified from genomic DNA by means of the immunoSEQ Assay, a bias-controlled multiplex PCR. Under the source paper's analysis protocol: The number of nucleated cells in each sample was estimated by amplification of reference gene primers within the assay. To quantify the absolute abundance of each unique TCRbeta CDR3 rearrangement, sequence reads were collapsed and filtered. For each sample, productive Simpson clonality was calculated as the square root of Simpson's diversity index across productive rearrangements. Here the immuneACCESS table is served through TCRdb, limited to in-frame sequences with V and J called. Missing clones are a known gap in these copies; in checked studies unresolved V genes cover under half, and the rest lacks a known reason. V and J calls and clone size are as listed in that table; D and trimming were resolved from the DNA. The sample profile shows roughly 100,000 clones; around 87% of them were found once. The biggest ten clones account for 3% of the sample.

Material: peripheral blood. The TCR sequence derives from a man aged 45-65 years with active or convalescent COVID-19. This sequence uses TRBV5-8 and TRBJ2-5; 9 bases in between match TRBD1. The CDR3 sequence is CASSKITGTGQETQYF. The DNA sequence is TGTGCCAGCAGCAAAATCACCGGGACAGGGCAAGAGACCCAGTACTTC.